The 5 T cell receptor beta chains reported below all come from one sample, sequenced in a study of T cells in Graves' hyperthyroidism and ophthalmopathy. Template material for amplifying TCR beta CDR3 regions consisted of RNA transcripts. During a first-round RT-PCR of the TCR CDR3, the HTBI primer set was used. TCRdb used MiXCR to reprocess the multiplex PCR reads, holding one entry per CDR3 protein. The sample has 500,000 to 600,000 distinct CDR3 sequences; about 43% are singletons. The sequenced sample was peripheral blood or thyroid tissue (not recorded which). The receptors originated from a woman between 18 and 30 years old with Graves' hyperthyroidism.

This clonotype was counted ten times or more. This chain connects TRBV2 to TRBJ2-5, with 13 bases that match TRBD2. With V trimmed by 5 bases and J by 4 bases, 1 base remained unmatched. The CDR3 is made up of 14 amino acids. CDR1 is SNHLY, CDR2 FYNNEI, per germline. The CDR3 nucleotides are TGTGCCAGCAGTCGACTAGCGGGAGGAGAGACCCAGTACTTC. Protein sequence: CASSRLAGGETQYF. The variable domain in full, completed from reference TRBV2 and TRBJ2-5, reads EPEVTQTPSHQVTQMGQEVILRCVPISNHLYFYWYRQILGQKVEFLVSFYNNEISEKSEIFDDQFSVERPDGSNFTLKIRSTKLEDSAMYFCASSRLAGGETQYFGPGTRLLVL.

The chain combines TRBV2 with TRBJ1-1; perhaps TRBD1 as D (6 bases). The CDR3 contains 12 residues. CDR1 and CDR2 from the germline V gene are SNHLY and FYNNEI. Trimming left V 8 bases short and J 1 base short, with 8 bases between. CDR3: CASLDRNTEAFF. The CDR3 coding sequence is TGTGCCAGCCTGGACAGGAACACTGAAGCTTTCTTT.

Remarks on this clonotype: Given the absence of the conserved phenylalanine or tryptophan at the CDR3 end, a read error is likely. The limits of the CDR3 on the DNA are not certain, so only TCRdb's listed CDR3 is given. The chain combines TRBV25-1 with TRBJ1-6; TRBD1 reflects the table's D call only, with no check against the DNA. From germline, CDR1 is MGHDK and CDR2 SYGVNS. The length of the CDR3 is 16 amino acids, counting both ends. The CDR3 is CASSDPRQGANSPLRL.

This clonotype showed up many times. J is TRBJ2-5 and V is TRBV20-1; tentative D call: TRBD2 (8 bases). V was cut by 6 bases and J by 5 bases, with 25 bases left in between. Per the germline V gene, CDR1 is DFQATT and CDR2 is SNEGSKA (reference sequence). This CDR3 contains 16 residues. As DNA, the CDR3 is TGCAGTGCCAGGGACAGCGGACGAGCGGGAGAGGAGACCCAGTACTTC. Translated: CSARDSGRAGEETQYF.

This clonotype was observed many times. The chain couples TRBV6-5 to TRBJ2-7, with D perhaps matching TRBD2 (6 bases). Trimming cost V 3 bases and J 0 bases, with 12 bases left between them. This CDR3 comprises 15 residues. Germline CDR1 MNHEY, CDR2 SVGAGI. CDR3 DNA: TGTGCCAGCAGTTATAGCGGTAGGAGCTCCTACGAGCAGTACTTC. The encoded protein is CASSYSGRSSYEQYF.